This T cell receptor beta chain derives from a study of human T cells and chemical hapten exposure. The trim removed 2 bases at V and 8 bases at J, leaving 10 bases unmatched. CDR3 length: 15 amino acids. Germline lookup yields CDR1 SQVTM and CDR2 ANQGSEA. As to time point: patch test 3, about 24 weeks after DPC sensitization. Documented treatment: therapeutic diphenylcyclopropenone sensitization with weekly scalp DPC. TCRdb fed the RACE reads into MiXCR, producing one record per CDR3 protein. The sample yields more than 95,000 distinct CDR3 sequences, roughly a third seen once. This clonotype was observed a handful of times.

The origin of this receptor is a man in his forties with alopecia areata. Some clones in this sample may be carry-over from other donors' samples. V and J are TRBV29-1 and TRBJ2-1; 9 bases fit TRBD2. Source: whole blood, taken in connection with sensitization to the hapten diphenylcyclopropenone (DPC). CDR3 bases: TGCAGCGTTGAACCCTCTAGCGGGATTAGGGATGAGCAGTTCTTC. It codes for CSVEPSSGIRDEQFF.